This TCR beta chain was found in a study of CD8 T cells in ankylosing spondylitis. Study conclusions and caveats: Seemingly distinctive of ankylosing spondylitis blood was a TCR beta motif formed by eight highly homologous variants.

Making use of molecular barcodes, quantitative 5'-RACE generated TCR beta libraries. TCRdb reprocessed the 5' RACE reads with MiXCR, giving one entry per CDR3 protein. The table shows 310,000 or so distinct CDR3 sequences, with 20% occurring only once. This clonotype was counted between two and nine times. Its antigen is undetermined. The CDR3 extends over 15 amino acids. Germline-derived CDR1 and CDR2 are DFQATT and SNEGSKA (reference sequence). V was pared by 6 bases and J by 10 bases, with 25 bases between. Source material: blood, either unsorted or a sorted T cell fraction (not recorded which). This receptor was taken from a male donor with ankylosing spondylitis or in good health (not recorded which). The chain uses TRBV20-1 and TRBJ2-1; unclear D gene. The CDR3 is CSATFSGMSNSEQFF. CDR3 sequence (DNA): TGCAGTGCAACTTTCAGTGGGATGTCCAATTCGGAGCAGTTCTTC.